A single T cell receptor beta chain is shown here with its context. The table lists this clone with a count of one. It has no known antigen specificity. Qualities for individual bases were not recorded, and no much larger clone is one base off. This specimen comes from a study of TIL therapy for anti-PD-1-resistant metastatic lung cancer (dated by TCRdb to about 2021). Some background on the complete study: Tumors were harvested prior to any PD-1/PD-L1 blockade, after which nivolumab was administered to patients, and lymphodepletion, expanded TIL infusion and IL-2 were given to patients who progressed. Among the enrolled patients, the median age was about 50 years (range 38-75), and the median tumor PD-L1 proportion score was 5.5% to 6.5%. T cell receptor beta sequencing of tumor and peripheral blood served to follow clonotypes across the tumor, the expanded TIL product, and serial blood samples. Across the cohort, whole-exome sequencing showed a median non-synonymous tumor mutation burden of less than 1.7 mutations per megabase. The cohort was composed predominantly of lung adenocarcinoma, with a handful of EGFR-mutant and two ALK-rearranged tumors included, and half of patients were identified as current or former smokers.

Using bias-controlled multiplex PCR with the immunoSEQ v3 hsTCRB kit, the TCR beta CDR3 regions were amplified from genomic DNA. TCR libraries were sequenced on an Illumina NextSeq 500 to 2 million or so read pairs for survey level or roughly 5-6.5 million for deep level. The original pipeline was this. Clonality was reported by immunoSEQ Analyzer software, which also assigned V, D and J genes and filtered out non-productive sequences. Repertoires were compared by productive Simpson clonality and by the Morisita overlap index of productive TRB rearrangements between infused TIL and blood. Absolute clonotype counts in blood were estimated as lymphocyte count times CD3+ fraction times the clone's productive frequency. What TCRdb holds here is the immuneACCESS table cut down to in-frame rearrangements. Part of the clones is not present; checked against another copy, under half of the missing clones reflect an unresolved V gene, and the others are unexplained. V, J and clone size reflect that table, while D and trimming were determined from the DNA. For this sample there are 52,000 or so clones; about 81% appear just once. The ten largest clones take up less than 3% of the sample.

General study outcomes and caveats: The study protocol defined all tumor marker inferences as exploratory. The baseline peripheral repertoire was partially replaced by infused TIL clonotypes, which then decayed over months, and no apparent association between persistence and response was found. Generalizability was limited because the cohort was highly selected, with more treatment-naive, never-smoker and oncogene-addicted patients included than is typical.

V is shortened by 0 bases, J by 2 bases, and the region joining them spans 1 base. The germline V gene supplies CDR1 LGHNA and CDR2 YNFKEQ. Measured from the cysteine to the phenylalanine, the CDR3 is 13 residues long. Only the CDR3 DNA is retained, 39 bases long and in frame from the first base. The time point label, read with the paper, signifies: pre-treatment sample, taken before nivolumab and TIL therapy. A phase I trial run at two centers enrolled adults with stage 4 NSCLC between 2017 and 2020. The samples were obtained from a phase I trial that was single-arm and open-label and tested tumor-infiltrating lymphocyte therapy combined with nivolumab in advanced non-small cell lung cancer. Mononuclear cells from blood collected in EDTA tubes were isolated on a Ficoll gradient and snap-frozen as pellets, and DNA was then extracted using a Qiagen mini-prep kit.

The specimen was blood, collected at baseline. The clonotype was recovered from a person aged 25 to 85 with non-small cell lung cancer. The V and J segments used are TRBV4-2 and TRBJ1-4, with an unclear D gene assignment. The CDR3 region reads CASSQETNEKLFF. The DNA sequence is given as TGTGCCAGCAGCCAAGAGACTAATGAAAAACTGTTTTTT.